Listed below are T cell receptor beta chains from one sample, sequenced in a study of blood T cell repertoires in COVID-19. Sequencing was performed with immunoSEQ multiplex PCR; in TCRdb, only in-frame clones are kept and a portion is missing. The sample holds 230,000 or so clones, 75% to 85% seen once. The specimen sequenced was peripheral blood. The origin of the receptors is a woman aged 40 to 50 who had recovered from COVID-19. CDR3s include the opening cysteine and the closing phenylalanine or tryptophan. A D gene is named only where the DNA matches it firmly. Where a row states a size, it is once, few, many or the class of an expanded clone; other rows omit it.

d_gene,j_gene,abundance,v_gene,CDR3aa,CDR3nt
TRBD1,TRBJ1-5,NA,TRBV28,CASSHRTGGNQPQHF,TGTGCCAGCAGTCACCGGACAGGGGGGAACCAGCCCCAGCATTTT
TRBD2,TRBJ2-7,many,TRBV11-3,CASSPGLAGGPYEQYF,TGTGCCAGCAGCCCTGGACTAGCGGGGGGTCCCTACGAGCAGTACTTC
NA,TRBJ2-3,once,TRBV27,CASSPLPRTDTQYF,TGTGCCAGCAGCCCCCTTCCCCGGACAGATACGCAGTATTTT
TRBD2,TRBJ2-1,NA,TRBV7-2,CASSFGGNYNEQFF,TGTGCCAGCAGCTTCGGGGGGAACTACAATGAGCAGTTCTTC
TRBD1,TRBJ1-2,few,TRBV19,CASSTHRGLGYTF,TGTGCCAGTAGTACCCACAGGGGGCTTGGCTACACCTTC
TRBD1,TRBJ2-7,once,TRBV6-5,CASSRDRHYEQYF,TGTGCCAGCAGCCGGGACAGGCACTACGAGCAGTACTTC
NA,TRBJ2-1,NA,TRBV19,CASSKKGLISSYNEQFF,TGTGCCAGTAGTAAAAAAGGACTCATCAGCTCCTACAATGAGCAGTTCTTC
TRBD2,TRBJ2-3,few,TRBV3-1/TRBV3-2,CASSQFRDSGAGDTQYF,TGTGCCAGCAGCCAATTCCGCGATAGCGGGGCAGGAGATACGCAGTATTTT
NA,TRBJ1-4,NA,TRBV7-2,CASSSGGYNEKLFF,TGTGCCAGCAGCTCGGGGGGCTATAATGAAAAACTGTTTTTT
NA,TRBJ2-5,NA,TRBV18,CASSPPSLETQYF,TGTGCCAGCTCACCACCGTCTTTAGAGACCCAGTACTTC
TRBD1,TRBJ1-4,once,TRBV5-6,CASSLLNRGREKLFF,TGTGCCAGCAGCCTTTTAAACAGGGGGCGGGAAAAACTGTTTTTT
TRBD1,TRBJ2-2,NA,TRBV7-3,CASSLSTGSGELFF,TGTGCCAGCAGCTTATCGACAGGGTCTGGGGAGCTGTTTTTT
TRBD1,TRBJ1-2,many,TRBV12-3/TRBV12-4,CASRRQGYGYTF,TGTGCCAGCAGGAGACAGGGGTATGGCTACACCTTC
NA,TRBJ1-1,NA,TRBV11-2,CASSLGPGLKNTEAFF,TGTGCCAGCAGCTTAGGCCCGGGACTTAAAAACACTGAAGCTTTCTTT
TRBD1,TRBJ2-3,NA,TRBV3-1/TRBV3-2,CASSPNQGQGVDTQYF,TGTGCCAGCAGCCCCAACCAAGGACAGGGGGTAGATACGCAGTATTTT
TRBD1,TRBJ1-1,NA,TRBV7-9,CASSSGTVEAFF,TGTGCCAGCAGCTCCGGGACAGTTGAAGCTTTCTTT
TRBD1,TRBJ1-1,NA,TRBV3-1/TRBV3-2,CASSTQQGTEAFF,TGTGCCAGCAGCACACAACAGGGGACTGAAGCTTTCTTT
NA,TRBJ1-1,NA,TRBV9,CASSVGPQVQLNTEAFF,TGTGCCAGCAGCGTAGGTCCACAGGTTCAACTGAACACTGAAGCTTTCTTT
TRBD1,TRBJ2-1,NA,TRBV2,CASSRNTGAGSYNEQFF,TGTGCCAGCAGTCGGAACACAGGGGCAGGCTCCTACAATGAGCAGTTCTTC
TRBD1,TRBJ2-3,NA,TRBV5-5,CASSPSGTGGVDTQYF,TGTGCCAGCAGTCCCTCCGGGACAGGGGGCGTAGATACGCAGTATTTT
NA,TRBJ1-1,NA,TRBV4-3,CASSQDPPWAAVNTEAFF,TGCGCCAGCAGCCAAGATCCCCCTTGGGCAGCCGTGAACACTGAAGCTTTCTTT
NA,TRBJ1-1,NA,TRBV27,CASSLSARGTEAFF,TGTGCCAGCAGTTTATCCGCGCGCGGGACTGAAGCTTTCTTT
TRBD1,TRBJ2-7,NA,TRBV5-1,CASSGGAGGSNEQYF,TGCGCCAGCAGCGGAGGAGCAGGGGGCTCCAACGAGCAGTACTTC
TRBD2,TRBJ2-1,NA,TRBV10-3,CAIRSSGSGIGEQFF,TGTGCCATTCGATCTAGCGGGTCAGGAATTGGTGAGCAGTTCTTC
NA,TRBJ1-3,NA,TRBV6-5,CASSWQKGDTIYF,TGTGCCAGCAGTTGGCAGAAAGGGGACACCATATATTTT
TRBD1,TRBJ1-3,NA,TRBV19,CASSHTGQGGSSGNTIYF,TGTGCCAGTAGCCACACCGGACAGGGCGGGAGCTCTGGAAACACCATATATTTT
NA,TRBJ1-2,NA,TRBV28,CASSLWIKQMDGYTF,TGTGCCAGCAGTTTATGGATTAAACAGATGGATGGCTACACCTTC
TRBD1,TRBJ1-2,NA,TRBV3-1/TRBV3-2,CASRREGTGAQYGYTF,TGTGCCAGCAGGCGAGAAGGGACAGGGGCTCAATATGGCTACACCTTC
NA,TRBJ1-5,few,TRBV7-9,CASSSGSSNGQPQHF,TGTGCCAGCAGCTCGGGATCATCAAACGGTCAGCCCCAGCATTTT
TRBD2,TRBJ2-5,few,TRBV28,CASNTGGGSRLNKETQYF,TGTGCCAGCAACACGGGGGGTGGTTCTCGTCTGAACAAAGAGACCCAGTACTTC
TRBD1,TRBJ2-7,once,TRBV5-1,CASSLAGLTGHPYEQYF,TGCGCCAGCAGCTTGGCCGGCCTGACAGGGCACCCATACGAGCAGTACTTC
TRBD1,TRBJ1-3,NA,TRBV4-3,CASSQDGQVSGNTIYF,TGCGCCAGCAGCCAAGATGGACAGGTATCTGGAAACACCATATATTTT
TRBD1,TRBJ1-1,NA,TRBV28,CASSFSAGGTEAFF,TGTGCCAGCAGTTTTTCGGCAGGGGGGACTGAAGCTTTCTTT
NA,TRBJ1-2,NA,TRBV7-9,CASSLANVGGYGYTF,TGTGCCAGCAGCTTAGCGAACGTAGGGGGTTATGGCTACACCTTC
NA,TRBJ1-1,few,TRBV7-2,CASSLTERAFF,TGTGCCAGCAGCTTAACTGAACGAGCTTTCTTT
NA,TRBJ1-2,NA,TRBV9,CASSVGGYGYTF,TGTGCCAGCAGCGTAGGCGGGTACGGCTACACCTTC
NA,TRBJ1-1,NA,TRBV5-1,CASSSDTQAFF,TGCGCCAGCAGTTCGGACACCCAAGCTTTCTTT
NA,TRBJ1-6,NA,TRBV6-5,CASKTPSQGNSPLHF,TGTGCCAGCAAAACCCCGTCACAGGGAAATTCACCCCTCCACTTT
TRBD1,TRBJ2-1,few,TRBV12-5,CASGLRDSSYNEQFF,TGTGCTAGTGGTCTCCGGGACAGCTCCTACAATGAGCAGTTCTTC
TRBD1,TRBJ2-3,once,TRBV6-5,CASNSGTVLYF,TGTGCCAGCAATTCCGGGACAGTTTTATATTTT
TRBD1,TRBJ2-7,NA,TRBV11-3,CASSPRGGVSYEQYF,TGTGCCAGCAGCCCTAGAGGGGGCGTCTCCTACGAGCAGTACTTC
NA,TRBJ2-5,NA,TRBV6-5,CASSYPGIETQYF,TGTGCCAGCAGTTACCCGGGTATAGAGACCCAGTACTTC
NA,TRBJ1-5,NA,TRBV28,CASSPRTDNQPQHF,TGTGCCAGCAGCCCCCGGACAGATAATCAGCCCCAGCATTTT
NA,TRBJ1-2,NA,TRBV6-2/TRBV6-3,CASSLQANNYGYTF,TGTGCCAGCAGTCTACAGGCTAATAACTATGGCTACACCTTC
TRBD1,TRBJ1-6,NA,TRBV24-1,CATSDFRGQGVNSPLHF,TGTGCCACCAGTGATTTTAGGGGACAGGGCGTTAATTCACCCCTCCACTTT
NA,TRBJ1-2,NA,TRBV5-4,CASSLERLPADGTF,TGTGCCAGCAGCTTGGAAAGGCTTCCGGCCGACGGGACCTTC
NA,TRBJ2-7,NA,TRBV19,CASKDNYEQYF,TGTGCCAGTAAGGACAATTACGAGCAGTACTTC